The 14 T cell receptor beta chains listed next were all sequenced from one sample in a study of T cells in Graves' hyperthyroidism and ophthalmopathy. TCR beta CDR3 region amplification was performed from RNA transcripts. The HTBI primer set drove a first-round RT-PCR of the TCR CDR3. TCRdb analysed the multiplex PCR reads with MiXCR anew, one entry per CDR3 protein. This table has hundreds of thousands of distinct CDR3 sequences, over 13% appearing once. The sequenced material came from blood. The receptors were sampled from a man over 45 with Graves' ophthalmopathy.

The CDR3 coding sequence is TGTGCCAGCAGGAAATTAGGACTAGCGGGAGGCACAGATACGCAGTATTTT. This sequence encodes CASRKLGLAGGTDTQYF. The chain combines TRBV27 with TRBJ2-3, with TRBD2 matching over 13 bases. V shed 6 bases, J shed 1 base, and the junction held 7 bases outside the gene matches. CDR1 and CDR2 from the germline V gene are MNHEY and SMNVEV (reference sequence). CDR3 length: 17 residues.

At least ten counts were recorded for this clonotype. V is TRBV5-1 and J is TRBJ2-1; TRBD2 aligns across 8 bases. V lost 0 bases and J lost 11; bases outside the gene matches: 4. Germline CDR1 reads SGHRS; CDR2 reads YFSETQ. This CDR3 comprises 13 residues. CDR3 amino acids: CASSLAERGKQFF. CDR3 bases: TGCGCCAGCAGCTTGGCAGAGCGGGGGAAGCAGTTCTTC.

CDR3 in amino acids: CASSLLTTNSYEQYF. In DNA, the CDR3 is TGCGCCAGCAGCCTCCTCACGACTAACTCCTACGAGCAGTACTTC. This chain links TRBV4-1 with TRBJ2-7, with a possible D match to TRBD2 (5 bases). The germline V and J ends were trimmed by 4 bases and 0 bases, with 13 bases remaining between them. Germline CDR1 and CDR2: MGHRA and YSYEKL. The CDR3 totals 15 residues.

This clonotype was recorded at least ten times. This chain links TRBV5-1 with TRBJ1-2, with 10 bases matching TRBD1. Germline V lookup: CDR1 SGHRS, CDR2 YFSETQ. The J segment lost 1 base and the V segment lost 4 bases, leaving 7 bases of the junction unmatched. This CDR3 region has 16 residues. The CDR3 coding sequence is TGCGCCAGCAGCAAGGGGGACAGGGGCGTTAACTATGGCTACACCTTC. As protein: CASSKGDRGVNYGYTF.

The chain carries TRBV3-1 and TRBJ2-7; the D call may be TRBD1 or TRBD2 (7 bases each). The CDR3 contains 16 residues. Trimming removed 5 bases from V and 4 bases from J, with 21 bases in between. CDR1 LGHDT and CDR2 YNNKEL come from the germline V gene (reference sequence). CDR3 bases: TGTGCCAGCAGCTCCCAGGGGGGCGGGAGAGAGTACGAGCAGTACTTC. It specifies CASSSQGGGREYEQYF.

This clonotype was seen at least ten times. The V and J genes are TRBV5-5 and TRBJ2-3; D might be TRBD1 (6 bases). The CDR3 has 16 residues. V lost 3 bases and J lost 5, with 19 bases in between. Per germline, CDR1 SGHKS and CDR2 YYEKEE (reference sequence). For the CDR3, the DNA is TGTGCCAGCAGCTCAGGACAGCCTGGAGGTATAGATACGCAGTATTTT. Its translation is CASSSGQPGGIDTQYF.

Ten or more counts support this clonotype. The V gene is TRBV19, the J gene TRBJ1-5; TRBD1 might be the D (6 bases). Per germline, CDR1 LNHDA and CDR2 SQIVND (reference sequence). V gave up 6 bases and J gave up 7 bases, with 19 bases separating them. The CDR3 totals 15 residues. CDR3 in amino acids: CASRERQGRPQPQHF. DNA for the CDR3: TGTGCCAGTAGAGAGAGGCAGGGGAGGCCGCAGCCCCAGCATTTT.

This chain links TRBV19 with TRBJ1-6; unclear D gene. V shed 2 bases and J shed 5 bases, with 7 bases lying between them. This CDR3 is built from 14 residues. Germline values: CDR1 LNHDA, CDR2 SQIVND (reference sequence). CDR3 sequence: CASSIRADNSPLHF. For the CDR3, the DNA is TGTGCCAGTAGTATAAGGGCAGATAATTCACCCCTCCACTTT.

In this sample, this clonotype turned up many times. J is TRBJ1-1 and V is TRBV12-3 or TRBV12-4, with no clear D. V was pared by 6 bases and J by 6 bases, with 14 bases between. The CDR3 spans 13 residues. CDR3 coding DNA: TGTGCCAGCAGACCCGGTCGTCGGTCTGAAGCTTTCTTT. It is translated as CASRPGRRSEAFF.

This clonotype was seen at least ten times. At one end the junction does not follow the germline gene, possibly because of a read error. V is TRBV12-3 or TRBV12-4 and J is TRBJ1-1; the D is unclear. CDR3 length equals 15 residues. Here the CDR3 reads CASSFRTAMNAEAFF. The CDR3, as DNA: TGTGCCAGCAGTTTCCGGACGGCCATGAACGCTGAAGCTTTCTTT.

This clonotype came up many times. The rearrangement links TRBV5-5 to TRBJ2-1; TRBD1 aligns across 10 bases. Germline V CDR1 and CDR2: SGHKS, YYEKEE (reference sequence). V dropped 4 bases and J dropped 6; count of bases not matched to a gene: 13. This CDR3 has 17 amino acids. CDR3 coding DNA: TGTGCCAGCAGCGGGGGGACAGGGGAGGCGGGAAGCAATGAGCAGTTCTTC. Its translation is CASSGGTGEAGSNEQFF. The full variable domain, in which reference TRBV5-5 and TRBJ2-1 provide the parts outside the CDR3, is DAGVTQSPTHLIKTRGQQVTLRCSPISGHKSVSWYQQVLGQGPQFIFQYYEKEERGRGNFPDRFSARQFPNYSSELNVNALLLGDSALYLCASSGGTGEAGSNEQFFGPGTRLTVL.

V is TRBV19 and J is TRBJ1-4; D is unresolved. Germline loops: CDR1 LNHDA, CDR2 SQIVND (reference sequence). Trimming left V 4 bases short and J 8 bases short, with 8 bases between. This CDR3 spans 12 amino acids. In nucleotides, the CDR3 is TGTGCCAGTAGTAATAGACTCGAAAAACTGTTTTTT. It translates to CASSNRLEKLFF.

In its sample, this clonotype was seen many times. The gene calls are TRBV12-3 or TRBV12-4 and TRBJ2-1; tentative D call: TRBD2 (5 bases). Trimming took off 4 bases at V and 7 bases at J, with 23 bases between the two ends. The CDR3 length is 17 residues. The CDR3 nucleotides are TGTGCCAGCAGTTGGAGTCTAGCCCGCCTTCGATATAATGAGCAGTTCTTC. Protein sequence: CASSWSLARLRYNEQFF.

Many counts were recorded for this clonotype. This chain connects TRBV7-8 to TRBJ1-1, with D possibly TRBD1 on 5 matching bases. Germline V gene lookup returns CDR1 SGHVS and CDR2 FQNEAQ. CDR3 length: 14 residues. Trimming left V 7 bases short and J 6 bases short, with 18 bases between. CDR3 residues: CASKPSRDRAEAFF. DNA for the CDR3: TGTGCCAGCAAGCCCTCCCGGGACCGTGCTGAAGCTTTCTTT.